This T cell receptor beta chain was observed in a study of spatial heterogeneity in lung cancer. Time point in this sample: sample taken at primary tumor resection. Without sorting, whole RNA was sequenced from tumor, nontumor lung or frozen PBMC. TCRdb re-analysed the 5' RACE reads in MiXCR, keeping a single row per CDR3 protein. The table includes about 92,000 distinct CDR3 sequences, 10% to 15% detected once. CDR1 is MNHEY and CDR2 is SVGEGT in the germline V gene. Trimming took off 2 bases at V and 8 bases at J, with 7 bases between the two ends. The CDR3 contains 12 residues. The chain joins TRBV6-2 or TRBV6-3 to TRBJ2-1; no reliable D call. The TCR originated in a male donor with early-stage non-small cell lung cancer. Sequencing used PBMCs, obtained at surgery. The DNA for the CDR3 is TGTGCCAGCAGTTACAGGGTCCATGAGCAGTTCTTC. Its translation is CASSYRVHEQFF.